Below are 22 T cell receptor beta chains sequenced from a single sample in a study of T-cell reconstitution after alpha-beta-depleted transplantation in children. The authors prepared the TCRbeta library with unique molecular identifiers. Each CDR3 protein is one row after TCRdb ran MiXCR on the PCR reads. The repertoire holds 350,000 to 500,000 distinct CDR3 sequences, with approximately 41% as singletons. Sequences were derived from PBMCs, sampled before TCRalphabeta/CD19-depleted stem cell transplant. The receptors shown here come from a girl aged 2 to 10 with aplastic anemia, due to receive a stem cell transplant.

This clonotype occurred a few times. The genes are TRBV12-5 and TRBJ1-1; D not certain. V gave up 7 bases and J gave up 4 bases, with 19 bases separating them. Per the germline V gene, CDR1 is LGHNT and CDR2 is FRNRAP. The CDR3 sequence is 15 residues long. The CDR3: CASAPKTGVSTEAFF. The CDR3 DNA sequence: TGTGCTAGTGCCCCAAAGACCGGGGTTTCCACTGAAGCTTTCTTT.

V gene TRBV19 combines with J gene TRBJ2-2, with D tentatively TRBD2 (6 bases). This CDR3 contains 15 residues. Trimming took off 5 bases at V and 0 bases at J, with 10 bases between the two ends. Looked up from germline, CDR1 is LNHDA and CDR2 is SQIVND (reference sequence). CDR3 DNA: TGTGCCAGTAGTCGGGCGGGGACGAACACCGGGGAGCTGTTTTTT. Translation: CASSRAGTNTGELFF.

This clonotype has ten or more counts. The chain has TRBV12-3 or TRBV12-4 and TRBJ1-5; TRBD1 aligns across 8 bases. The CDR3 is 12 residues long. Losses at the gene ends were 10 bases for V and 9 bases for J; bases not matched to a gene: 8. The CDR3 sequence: CAIGQGNLPQHF. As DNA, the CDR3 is TGTGCCATAGGACAGGGTAATTTGCCCCAGCATTTT.

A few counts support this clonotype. The CDR3 nucleotides read TGCAGTGCCGCGGGGGCCCGCACAGATACGCAGTATTTT. It specifies CSAAGARTDTQYF. The genes are TRBV20-1 and TRBJ2-3; the D gene is possibly TRBD2 (7 bases). CDR1 is DFQATT, CDR2 SNEGSKA, per germline (reference sequence). The V end was cut by 6 bases, the J end by 1 base, with 11 bases between. The CDR3 is 13 amino acids.

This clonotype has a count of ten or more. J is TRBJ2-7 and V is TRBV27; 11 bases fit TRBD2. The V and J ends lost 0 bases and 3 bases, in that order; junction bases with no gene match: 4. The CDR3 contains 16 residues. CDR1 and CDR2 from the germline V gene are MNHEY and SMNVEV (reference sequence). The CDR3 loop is CASSLSRLAGGYEQYF. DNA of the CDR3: TGTGCCAGCAGTTTATCGCGGCTAGCGGGAGGCTACGAGCAGTACTTC.

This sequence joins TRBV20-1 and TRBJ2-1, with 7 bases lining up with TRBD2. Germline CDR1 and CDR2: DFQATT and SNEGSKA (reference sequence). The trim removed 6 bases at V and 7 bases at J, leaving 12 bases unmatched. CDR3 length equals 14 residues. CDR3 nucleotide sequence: TGCAGTGCCGATACTAGCGTCACTCCTAATGAGCAGTTCTTC. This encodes CSADTSVTPNEQFF.

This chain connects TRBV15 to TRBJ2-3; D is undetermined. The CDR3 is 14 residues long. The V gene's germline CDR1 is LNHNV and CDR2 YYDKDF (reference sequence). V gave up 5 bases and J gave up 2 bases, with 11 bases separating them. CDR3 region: CATSDILDTDTQYF. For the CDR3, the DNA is TGTGCCACCAGCGATATCCTTGACACAGATACGCAGTATTTT.

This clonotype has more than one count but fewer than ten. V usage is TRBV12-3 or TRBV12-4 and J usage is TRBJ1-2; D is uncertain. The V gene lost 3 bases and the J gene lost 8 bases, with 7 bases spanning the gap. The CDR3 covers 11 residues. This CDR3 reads CASSLKAGYTF. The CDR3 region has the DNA TGTGCCAGCAGTTTGAAAGCCGGCTACACCTTC.

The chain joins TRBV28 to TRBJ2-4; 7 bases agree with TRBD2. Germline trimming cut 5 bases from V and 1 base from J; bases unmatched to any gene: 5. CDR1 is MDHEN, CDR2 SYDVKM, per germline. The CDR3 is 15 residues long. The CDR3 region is CASSNRGDAKNIQYF. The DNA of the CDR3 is TGTGCCAGCAGTAACCGGGGGGACGCCAAAAACATTCAGTACTTC.

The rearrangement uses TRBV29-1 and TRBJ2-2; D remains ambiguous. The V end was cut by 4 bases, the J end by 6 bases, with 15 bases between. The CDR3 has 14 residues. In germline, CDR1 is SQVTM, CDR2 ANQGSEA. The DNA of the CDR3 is TGCAGCGTTGTCTGGAGTTGGGTACCCGGGGAGCTGTTTTTT. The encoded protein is CSVVWSWVPGELFF.

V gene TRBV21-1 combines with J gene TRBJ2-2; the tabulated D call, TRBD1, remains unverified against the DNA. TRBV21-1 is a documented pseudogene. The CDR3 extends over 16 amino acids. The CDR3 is CARTTGPRAGTGELFF. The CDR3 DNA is TGTGCCAGGACGACCGGGCCCCGGGCGGGCACCGGGGAGCTGTTTTTT.

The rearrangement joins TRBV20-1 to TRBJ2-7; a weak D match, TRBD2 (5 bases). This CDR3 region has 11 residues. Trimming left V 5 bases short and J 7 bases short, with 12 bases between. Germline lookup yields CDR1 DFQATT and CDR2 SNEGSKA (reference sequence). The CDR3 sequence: CSAPEKREQYF. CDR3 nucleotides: TGCAGTGCTCCCGAAAAGCGGGAGCAGTACTTC.

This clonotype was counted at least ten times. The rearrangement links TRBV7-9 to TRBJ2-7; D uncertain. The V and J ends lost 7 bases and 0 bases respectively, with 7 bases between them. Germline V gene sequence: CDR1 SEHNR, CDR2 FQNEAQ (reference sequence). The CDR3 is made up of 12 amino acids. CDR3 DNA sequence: TGTGCCAGCACCGCTGGCTCCTACGAGCAGTACTTC. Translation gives CASTAGSYEQYF.

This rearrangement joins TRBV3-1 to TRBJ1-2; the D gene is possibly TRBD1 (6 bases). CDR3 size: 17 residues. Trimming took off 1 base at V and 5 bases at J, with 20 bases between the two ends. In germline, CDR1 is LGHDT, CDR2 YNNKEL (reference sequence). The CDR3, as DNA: TGTGCCAGCAGCCAAGTCGTCGCGTCGGGGGCGCGATATGGCTACACCTTC. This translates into CASSQVVASGARYGYTF.

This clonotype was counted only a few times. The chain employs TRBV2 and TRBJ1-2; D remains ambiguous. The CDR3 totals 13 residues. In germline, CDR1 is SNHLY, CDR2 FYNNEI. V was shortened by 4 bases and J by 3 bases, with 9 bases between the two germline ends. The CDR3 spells CASSVAGDYGYTF. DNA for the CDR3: TGTGCCAGCAGTGTGGCGGGCGACTATGGCTACACCTTC. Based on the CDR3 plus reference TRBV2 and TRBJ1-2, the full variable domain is EPEVTQTPSHQVTQMGQEVILRCVPISNHLYFYWYRQILGQKVEFLVSFYNNEISEKSEIFDDQFSVERPDGSNFTLKIRSTKLEDSAMYFCASSVAGDYGYTFGSGTRLTVV.

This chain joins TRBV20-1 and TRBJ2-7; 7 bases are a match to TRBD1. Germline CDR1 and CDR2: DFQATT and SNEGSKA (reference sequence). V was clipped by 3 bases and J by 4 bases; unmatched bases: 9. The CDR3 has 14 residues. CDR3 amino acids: CSASYARQGYEQYF. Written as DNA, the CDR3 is TGCAGTGCTAGCTACGCCCGACAGGGATACGAGCAGTACTTC.

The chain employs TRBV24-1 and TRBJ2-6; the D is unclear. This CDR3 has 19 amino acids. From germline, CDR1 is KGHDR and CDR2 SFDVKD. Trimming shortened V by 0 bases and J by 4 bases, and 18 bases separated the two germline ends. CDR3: CATSDLFGDLESGANVLTF. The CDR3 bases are TGTGCCACCAGTGATTTGTTCGGAGATCTGGAGTCGGGGGCCAACGTCCTGACTTTC.

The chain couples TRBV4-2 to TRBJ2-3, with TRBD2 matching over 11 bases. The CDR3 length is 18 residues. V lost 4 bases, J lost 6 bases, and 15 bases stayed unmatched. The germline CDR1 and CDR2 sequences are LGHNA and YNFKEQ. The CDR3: CASSRQGRLAGGVDTQYF. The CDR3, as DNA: TGTGCCAGCAGCCGACAGGGACGGCTAGCGGGAGGCGTGGATACGCAGTATTTT.

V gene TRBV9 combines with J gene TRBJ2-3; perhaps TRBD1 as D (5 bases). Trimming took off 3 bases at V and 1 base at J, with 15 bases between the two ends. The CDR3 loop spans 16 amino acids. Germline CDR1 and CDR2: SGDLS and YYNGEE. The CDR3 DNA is TGTGCCAGCAGCGGCAGAGTCAGGGTAGGCACAGATACGCAGTATTTT. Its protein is CASSGRVRVGTDTQYF.

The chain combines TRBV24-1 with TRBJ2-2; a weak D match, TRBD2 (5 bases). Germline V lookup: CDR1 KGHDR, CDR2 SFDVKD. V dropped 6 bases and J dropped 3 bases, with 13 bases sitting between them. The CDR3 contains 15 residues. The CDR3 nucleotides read TGTGCCACCAGTAGTAGAGGGCTGGACACCGGGGAGCTGTTTTTT. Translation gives CATSSRGLDTGELFF.

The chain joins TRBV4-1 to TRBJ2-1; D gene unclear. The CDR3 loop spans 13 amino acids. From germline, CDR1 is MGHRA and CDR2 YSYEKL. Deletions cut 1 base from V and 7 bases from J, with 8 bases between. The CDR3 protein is CASSQAAWNEQFF. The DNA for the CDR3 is TGCGCCAGCAGCCAAGCAGCGTGGAATGAGCAGTTCTTC.

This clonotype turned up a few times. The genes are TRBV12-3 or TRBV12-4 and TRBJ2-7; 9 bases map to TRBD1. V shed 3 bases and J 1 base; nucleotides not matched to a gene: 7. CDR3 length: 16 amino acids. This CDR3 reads CASSLTRQGGSYEQYF. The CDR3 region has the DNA TGTGCCAGCAGTTTGACAAGACAGGGGGGTTCCTACGAGCAGTACTTC.